Shown below are 30 T cell receptor beta chains from a single sample sequenced in a study of blood T cell repertoires in COVID-19 (dated by TCRdb to 2018 to 2020). Library generation was performed with the immunoSEQ multiplex PCR assay. The clones in this table, taken by TCRdb from immuneACCESS, are in-frame only. Not every clone is retained; where verified, under half of the shortfall comes from an unresolved V gene, and the cause of the rest is unknown. Counted in this sample were some 140,000 clones; more than 75% of them appeared once. Approximately 9.9% of the sample lies in the top ten. Sequenced input: peripheral blood. The source of these receptors is a man in his sixties who had recovered from COVID-19.

As regards this clone: The same CDR3 arises from other DNA sequences in this sample as well. The chain carries TRBV29-1 and TRBJ2-1, with a weak D call TRBD1 (5 bases). Germline lookup yields CDR1 SQVTM and CDR2 ANQGSEA. V lost 1 base and J lost 7, with 5 bases in between. The CDR3 length is 11 residues. This CDR3 is CSVEAGNEQFF. The CDR3 DNA reads as TGCAGCGTTGAAGCAGGGAATGAGCAGTTCTTC.

The genes are TRBV19 and TRBJ1-1; no clear D gene. CDR3 length equals 12 residues. V was cut by 7 bases and J by 1 base, with 7 bases left in between. CDR1 LNHDA and CDR2 SQIVND come from the germline V gene (reference sequence). The CDR3 here is CASKARNTEAFF. The CDR3 DNA follows: TGTGCCAGTAAAGCGAGGAACACTGAAGCTTTCTTT. Filled out from reference TRBV19 and TRBJ1-1, the complete variable domain reads DGGITQSPKYLFRKEGQNVTLSCEQNLNHDAMYWYRQDPGQGLRLIYYSQIVNDFQKGDIAEGYSVSREKKESFPLTVTSAQKNPTAFYLCASKARNTEAFFGQGTRLTVV.

The V gene is TRBV28, the J gene TRBJ2-5; 8 bases line up with TRBD1. V gave up 5 bases and J gave up 4 bases; unmatched junction bases: 6. Germline CDR1 reads MDHEN; CDR2 reads SYDVKM. The CDR3 has 14 amino acids. The CDR3 here is CASSPGDRRETQYF. The CDR3 DNA is TGTGCCAGCAGTCCGGGGGACAGGAGAGAGACCCAGTACTTC.

The genes are TRBV29-1 and TRBJ1-1, with D perhaps matching TRBD1 (5 bases). V was trimmed by 2 bases and J by 1 base, leaving 8 bases between them. The CDR3 sequence is 13 residues long. From germline, CDR1 is SQVTM and CDR2 ANQGSEA. The CDR3 region is CSVERGRNTEAFF. CDR3 in DNA: TGCAGCGTTGAAAGGGGTAGGAACACTGAAGCTTTCTTT.

The chain recombines TRBV5-1 with TRBJ2-3, with 11 nucleotides matching TRBD1. The CDR3 covers 21 residues. Germline V CDR1 and CDR2: SGHRS, YFSETQ. V was clipped by 5 bases and J by 1 base; unmatched bases: 21. CDR3 in amino acids: CASSRGPGQGVLIVGTDTQYF. Here the CDR3 DNA reads TGCGCCAGCAGTCGCGGGCCGGGACAGGGGGTTCTGATAGTTGGCACAGATACGCAGTATTTT.

DNA for the CDR3: TGCGCCAGCACCCGAGGACAGGGGGGCCCTGAAGCTTTCTTT. It yields the protein CASTRGQGGPEAFF. The chain uses TRBV10-2 and TRBJ1-1, with 10 bases matching TRBD1. The junction had 8 bases not matched to a gene; V was cut back by 7 bases and J by 6 bases. Germline CDR1 WSHSY, CDR2 SAAADI. This CDR3 spans 14 amino acids.

The CDR3, as DNA: TGTGCCAGTAGTGACCAACAGGGGAGTAGCAATCAGCCCCAGCATTTT. Its translation is CASSDQQGSSNQPQHF. This rearrangement joins TRBV19 to TRBJ1-5; 7 bases fit TRBD1. This CDR3 contains 16 residues. Germline values: CDR1 LNHDA, CDR2 SQIVND (reference sequence). V shed 5 bases, J shed 0 bases, and the junction held 7 bases outside the gene matches. The full variable domain, its missing parts supplied by reference TRBV19 and TRBJ1-5, is DGGITQSPKYLFRKEGQNVTLSCEQNLNHDAMYWYRQDPGQGLRLIYYSQIVNDFQKGDIAEGYSVSREKKESFPLTVTSAQKNPTAFYLCASSDQQGSSNQPQHFGDGTRLSIL.

J is TRBJ1-2 and V is TRBV19, with TRBD1 as a possible D gene (6 bases). CDR3 size: 16 residues. V shed 5 bases and J shed 0 bases, with 16 bases lying between them. Germline loops: CDR1 LNHDA, CDR2 SQIVND (reference sequence). The CDR3 loop is CASSVSGTLANYGYTF. CDR3 nucleotide sequence: TGTGCCAGTAGTGTATCCGGGACACTAGCTAACTATGGCTACACCTTC.

This chain uses TRBV2 with TRBJ2-2; weak D call: TRBD1 (5 bases). With 7 bases removed from V and 0 bases from J, the gap between germline ends came to 6 bases. This CDR3 spans 13 amino acids. Germline loops: CDR1 SNHLY, CDR2 FYNNEI. The CDR3 reads CASTDTNTGELFF. CDR3 coding DNA: TGTGCCAGCACGGACACGAACACCGGGGAGCTGTTTTTT.

This clone was observed once. The chain's CDR3 is CASSWTSPETQYF. CDR3 in DNA: TGTGCCAGCAGCTGGACTAGTCCGGAGACCCAGTACTTC. V and J are TRBV28 and TRBJ2-5, with 7 bases that match TRBD2. The CDR3 is 13 amino acids. The J segment lost 5 bases and the V segment lost 6 bases, leaving 6 bases of the junction unmatched. Germline CDR1 and CDR2: MDHEN and SYDVKM.

The chain carries TRBV5-4 and TRBJ2-7, with 14 bases fitting TRBD2. Germline V CDR1 and CDR2: SGHNT, YYREEE (reference sequence). This CDR3 is 18 amino acids long. V lost 2 bases, J lost 0 bases, and 7 bases stayed unmatched. The chain's CDR3 is CASSFRLAGGRTSYEQYF. The CDR3 DNA is TGTGCCAGCAGCTTCCGACTAGCGGGGGGGCGGACCTCCTACGAGCAGTACTTC.

The V call is TRBV7-9, the J call TRBJ1-6; D might be TRBD1 (5 bases). Trimming took off 4 bases at V and 7 bases at J, with 14 bases between the two ends. Germline lookup yields CDR1 SEHNR and CDR2 FQNEAQ (reference sequence). CDR3 size: 15 residues. CDR3 DNA: TGTGCCAGCAGCTCCCCAGGGCACGGGAATTCACCCCTCCACTTT. Its protein is CASSSPGHGNSPLHF.

The chain joins TRBV7-9 to TRBJ1-5; D remains unclear. Trimming took off 4 bases at V and 2 bases at J, with 6 bases between the two ends. This CDR3 is built from 13 residues. Germline V CDR1 and CDR2: SEHNR, FQNEAQ (reference sequence). CDR3 loop: CASSSTGNQPQHF. CDR3 nucleotides: TGTGCCAGCAGCTCAACGGGCAATCAGCCCCAGCATTTT.

V gene TRBV3-1 (or the pseudogene TRBV3-2) combines with J gene TRBJ1-5; the match to TRBD1 covers 8 bases. The CDR3 covers 17 residues. After removal of 2 bases from V and 5 bases from J, the junction contained 11 bases not matched to a gene. Per germline, CDR1 LGHDT and CDR2 YNNKEL (reference sequence). CDR3 residues: CASSQLPWDRCDQPQHF. The CDR3 DNA sequence: TGTGCCAGCAGCCAACTCCCCTGGGACAGGTGCGATCAGCCCCAGCATTTT.

V is TRBV6-5 and J is TRBJ1-2; tentatively, D is TRBD1 (5 bases). This CDR3 spans 13 amino acids. V was shortened by 8 bases and J by 4 bases, with 14 bases between the two germline ends. Germline V gene lookup returns CDR1 MNHEY and CDR2 SVGAGI. Here the CDR3 reads CASLGTGTYGYTF. DNA of the CDR3: TGTGCCAGCCTCGGAACAGGAACCTATGGCTACACCTTC.

The rearrangement joins TRBV19 to TRBJ2-1; 8 bases map to TRBD1. The ends lost 3 bases at V and 5 bases at J; junction bases unmatched: 12. CDR3 length equals 17 residues. Germline CDR1 reads LNHDA; CDR2 reads SQIVND (reference sequence). The CDR3 region is CASSIGIPSRGHNEQFF. CDR3 sequence (DNA): TGTGCCAGTAGTATTGGGATCCCCTCCAGGGGGCACAATGAGCAGTTCTTC. Full variable domain (outside the CDR3, taken from reference TRBV19 and TRBJ2-1): DGGITQSPKYLFRKEGQNVTLSCEQNLNHDAMYWYRQDPGQGLRLIYYSQIVNDFQKGDIAEGYSVSREKKESFPLTVTSAQKNPTAFYLCASSIGIPSRGHNEQFFGPGTRLTVL.

The rearrangement uses TRBV4-1 and TRBJ2-1; D might be TRBD2 (6 bases). The germline gives CDR1 MGHRA, CDR2 YSYEKL. The CDR3 spans 19 residues. V was cut by 0 bases and J by 4 bases, with 22 bases left in between. CDR3: CASSQDTPGLLGEYNEQFF. CDR3 nucleotides: TGCGCCAGCAGCCAAGATACTCCGGGACTCCTAGGGGAATACAATGAGCAGTTCTTC.

The chain carries TRBV29-1 and TRBJ2-7, with a weak D call TRBD2 (5 bases). V was trimmed by 6 bases and J by 1 base, leaving 13 bases between them. Germline CDR1 reads SQVTM; CDR2 reads ANQGSEA. This CDR3 has 13 amino acids. CDR3 protein: CSVEISGSYEQYF. CDR3 coding DNA: TGCAGCGTGGAAATTTCGGGGTCCTACGAGCAGTACTTC.

The gene calls are TRBV28 and TRBJ2-7; possibly TRBD1 for D (7 bases). This CDR3 spans 14 amino acids. Germline CDR1 is MDHEN and CDR2 is SYDVKM. Trimming stripped 3 bases from V and 2 bases from J, with 11 bases between. In DNA form, the CDR3 reads TGTGCCAGCAGTTTGCGCAGGGGGGCCTACGAGCAGTACTTC. Protein product: CASSLRRGAYEQYF. The complete variable domain, with remaining parts taken from reference TRBV28 and TRBJ2-7, reads DVKVTQSSRYLVKRTGEKVFLECVQDMDHENMFWYRQDPGLGLRLIYFSYDVKMKEKGDIPEGYSVSREKKERFSLILESASTNQTSMYLCASSLRRGAYEQYFGPGTRLTVT.

This clone was picked up a small number of times. This chain joins TRBV18 and TRBJ1-6; TRBD1 matches 7 bases. The CDR3 runs 14 residues. V was clipped by 6 bases and J by 10 bases; unmatched bases: 9. CDR1 KGHSH and CDR2 LQKENI come from the germline V gene. The CDR3 bases are TGTGCCAGCTCCCGGGACAGCCGGGAATCACCCCTCCACTTT. Its protein product is CASSRDSRESPLHF.

This clone is a singleton in its sample. This chain joins TRBV9 and TRBJ2-1; 8 bases agree with TRBD2. The V gene's germline CDR1 is SGDLS and CDR2 YYNGEE. The CDR3 is 16 residues long. The J segment lost 5 bases and the V segment lost 3 bases, leaving 10 bases of the junction unmatched. The DNA of the CDR3 is TGTGCCAGCAGCGCCCAGGCCCAGCGGGGGAACAATGAGCAGTTCTTC. Encoded protein: CASSAQAQRGNNEQFF.

This chain connects TRBV7-9 to TRBJ1-6, with 7 nucleotides matching TRBD1. Germline V CDR1 and CDR2: SEHNR, FQNEAQ (reference sequence). The junction had 20 bases not matched to a gene; V was cut back by 5 bases and J by 10 bases. CDR3 length equals 18 residues. CDR3 in amino acids: CASSPPGVTGTASSPLHF. The CDR3 DNA is TGTGCCAGCAGCCCTCCCGGGGTAACCGGGACAGCGAGCTCACCCCTCCACTTT.

V and J are TRBV28 and TRBJ1-4; TRBD1 matches 7 bases. Germline CDR1 reads MDHEN; CDR2 reads SYDVKM. The CDR3 extends over 16 amino acids. Trimming at V came to 6 bases and at J to 7 bases, leaving 14 bases not matched to a gene. Written as DNA, the CDR3 is TGTGCCAGCAGACTCCGGGACAGTGCCTTTCCTGAAAAACTGTTTTTT. Its protein product is CASRLRDSAFPEKLFF. Together with reference TRBV28 and TRBJ1-4, the CDR3 gives the full variable domain: DVKVTQSSRYLVKRTGEKVFLECVQDMDHENMFWYRQDPGLGLRLIYFSYDVKMKEKGDIPEGYSVSREKKERFSLILESASTNQTSMYLCASRLRDSAFPEKLFFGSGTQLSVL.

The rearrangement joins TRBV23-1 to TRBJ1-1; the D gene is possibly TRBD1 (5 bases). TRBV23-1 is reported as an ORF; its role is uncertain. This CDR3 comprises 15 residues. Trimming stripped 3 bases from V and 1 base from J, with 12 bases between. CDR3 in DNA: TGCGCCAGCAGTCAGATATCGACAGAGAACACTGAAGCTTTCTTT. Translation: CASSQISTENTEAFF.

The gene calls are TRBV5-5 and TRBJ1-1; possible D gene TRBD1, 6 bases. Trimming took 4 bases from V and 5 from J, leaving 15 bases between them. The CDR3 has 14 residues. The germline V gene has CDR1 SGHKS and CDR2 YYEKEE (reference sequence). CDR3 in amino acids: CASSLTQGFTEAFF. For the CDR3, the DNA is TGTGCCAGCAGCCTAACACAGGGATTTACTGAAGCTTTCTTT.

V is TRBV5-1 and J is TRBJ2-1; D may be TRBD2 (5 bases). The CDR3 totals 16 residues. V dropped 6 bases and J dropped 3 bases, with 19 bases sitting between them. Germline V gives CDR1 SGHRS, CDR2 YFSETQ. The CDR3, as DNA: TGCGCCAGCATGTTACAACCGGGGTCCCTCTACAATGAGCAGTTCTTC. It codes for CASMLQPGSLYNEQFF. Full variable domain (remainder filled in from reference TRBV5-1 and TRBJ2-1): KAGVTQTPRYLIKTRGQQVTLSCSPISGHRSVSWYQQTPGQGLQFLFEYFSETQRNKGNFPGRFSGRQFSNSRSEMNVSTLELGDSALYLCASMLQPGSLYNEQFFGPGTRLTVL.

The gene calls are TRBV14 and TRBJ2-7, with 9 positions matching TRBD1. Germline V CDR1 and CDR2: SGHDN, FVKESK. With V trimmed by 3 bases and J by 6 bases, 6 bases remained unmatched. This CDR3 has 14 residues. Here the CDR3 reads CASSQLGQGFEQYF. For the CDR3, the DNA is TGTGCCAGCAGCCAGCTCGGACAGGGGTTCGAGCAGTACTTC. The variable domain in full, completed from reference TRBV14 and TRBJ2-7, reads EAGVTQFPSHSVIEKGQTVTLRCDPISGHDNLYWYRRVMGKEIKFLLHFVKESKQDESGMPNNRFLAERTGGTYSTLKVQPAELEDSGVYFCASSQLGQGFEQYFGPGTRLTVT.

This chain joins TRBV7-2 and TRBJ2-2; TRBD1 is a possible D gene (5 bases). The CDR3 extends over 15 amino acids. Germline V gives CDR1 SGHTA, CDR2 FQGNSA. V lost 3 bases and J lost 1, with 9 bases in between. CDR3 coding DNA: TGTGCCAGCAGCTTGGTTACAGGGAACACCGGGGAGCTGTTTTTT. It specifies CASSLVTGNTGELFF.

Only a few counts were recorded for this clone. The chain employs TRBV3-1 (or the pseudogene TRBV3-2) and TRBJ1-5, with TRBD1 identical over 7 bases. Germline CDR1 reads LGHDT; CDR2 reads YNNKEL (reference sequence). The J segment lost 7 bases and the V segment lost 4 bases, leaving 7 bases of the junction unmatched. The CDR3 has 14 amino acids. The CDR3 DNA follows: TGTGCCAGCAGCCTAGGGACAGTCATACAGCCCCAGCATTTT. Amino acid sequence: CASSLGTVIQPQHF.

This clone was detected only once. The chain combines TRBV28 with TRBJ1-5; D may be TRBD1 (5 bases). This CDR3 has 15 residues. V dropped 3 bases and J dropped 6 bases, with 15 bases sitting between them. Germline loops: CDR1 MDHEN, CDR2 SYDVKM. For the CDR3, the DNA is TGTGCCAGCAGTTTCTCCCCCCAGGGATTTCAGCCCCAGCATTTT. It codes for CASSFSPQGFQPQHF.